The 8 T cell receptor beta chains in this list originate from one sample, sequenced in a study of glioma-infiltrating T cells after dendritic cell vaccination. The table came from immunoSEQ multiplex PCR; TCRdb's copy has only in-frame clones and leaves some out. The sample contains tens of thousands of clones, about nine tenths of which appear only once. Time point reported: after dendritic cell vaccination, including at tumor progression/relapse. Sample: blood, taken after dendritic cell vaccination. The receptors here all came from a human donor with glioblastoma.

The CDR3 here is CASRRDSSSYEQYF. The CDR3 region has the DNA TGCGCCAGCAGACGGGACAGCAGCTCCTACGAGCAGTACTTC. The J gene is TRBJ2-7, the V gene TRBV4-3; 7 nucleotides match TRBD1. The length of the CDR3 is 14 residues. V was pared by 6 bases and J by 0 bases, with 5 bases of the junction left unmatched. CDR1 and CDR2 from the germline V gene are LGHNA and YSLEER.

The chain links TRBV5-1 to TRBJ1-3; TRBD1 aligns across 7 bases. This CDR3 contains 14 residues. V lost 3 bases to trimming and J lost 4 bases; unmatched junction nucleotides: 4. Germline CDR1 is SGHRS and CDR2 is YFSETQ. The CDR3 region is CASSSGTAGNTIYF. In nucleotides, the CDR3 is TGCGCCAGCAGCTCCGGGACAGCGGGAAACACCATATATTTT.

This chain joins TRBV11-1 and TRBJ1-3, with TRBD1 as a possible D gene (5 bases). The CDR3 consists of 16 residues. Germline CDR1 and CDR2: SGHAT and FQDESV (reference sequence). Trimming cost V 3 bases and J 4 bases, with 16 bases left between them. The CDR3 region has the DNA TGTGCCAGCAGCTTCCGCCGGGACTCGAGGGGAAACACCATATATTTT. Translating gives CASSFRRDSRGNTIYF. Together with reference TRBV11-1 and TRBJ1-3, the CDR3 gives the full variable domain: EAEVAQSPRYKITEKSQAVAFWCDPISGHATLYWYRQILGQGPELLVQFQDESVVDDSQLPKDRFSAERLKGVDSTLKIQPAELGDSAMYLCASSFRRDSRGNTIYFGEGSWLTVV.

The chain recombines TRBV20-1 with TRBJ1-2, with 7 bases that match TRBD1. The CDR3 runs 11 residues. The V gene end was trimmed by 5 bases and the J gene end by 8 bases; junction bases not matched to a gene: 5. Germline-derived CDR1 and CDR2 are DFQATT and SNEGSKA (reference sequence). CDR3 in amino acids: CSASYRGGYTF. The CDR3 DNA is TGCAGTGCTTCCTACAGGGGCGGCTACACCTTC.

CDR3 coding DNA: TGTGCCAGCAGTGAAGGGTCCTACGGGGTCTTGAGCAATCAGCCCCAGCATTTT. This translates into CASSEGSYGVLSNQPQHF. The chain carries TRBV6-1 and TRBJ1-5; no definite D call. The CDR3 runs to 18 residues. The V end lost 1 base, the J end lost 1 base, and 17 bases lay between the germline ends. CDR1 is MNHNS, CDR2 SASEGT, per germline.

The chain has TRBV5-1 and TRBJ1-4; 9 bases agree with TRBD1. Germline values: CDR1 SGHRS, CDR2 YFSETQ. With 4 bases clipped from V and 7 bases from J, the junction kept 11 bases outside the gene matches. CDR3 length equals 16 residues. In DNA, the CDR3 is TGCGCCAGCAGCCCGAAGGATACAGGGGGCATTGAAAAACTGTTTTTT. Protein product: CASSPKDTGGIEKLFF.

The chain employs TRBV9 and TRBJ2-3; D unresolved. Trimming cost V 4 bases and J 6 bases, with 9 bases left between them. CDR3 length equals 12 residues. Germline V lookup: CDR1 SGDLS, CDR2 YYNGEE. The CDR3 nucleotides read TGTGCCAGCAGCATAACATGGGATACGCAGTATTTT. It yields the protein CASSITWDTQYF. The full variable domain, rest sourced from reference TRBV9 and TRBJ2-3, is DSGVTQTPKHLITATGQRVTLRCSPRSGDLSVYWYQQSLDQGLQFLIQYYNGEERAKGNILERFSAQQFPDLHSELNLSSLELGDSALYFCASSITWDTQYFGPGTRLTVL.

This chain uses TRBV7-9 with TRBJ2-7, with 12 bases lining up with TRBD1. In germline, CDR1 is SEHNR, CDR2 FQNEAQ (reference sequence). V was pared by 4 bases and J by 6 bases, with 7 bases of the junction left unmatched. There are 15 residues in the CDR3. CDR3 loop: CASSSPGQGASEQYF. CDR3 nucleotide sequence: TGTGCCAGCAGCTCACCGGGACAGGGGGCGAGCGAGCAGTACTTC.